This TCR beta chain came from a study of T cells in Graves' hyperthyroidism and ophthalmopathy. There are a few counts of this clonotype. There were TCR beta CDR3 regions amplified from RNA transcripts. Carried out on the TCR CDR3, a first-round RT-PCR used the HTBI primer set. Using its own MiXCR run on the multiplex PCR reads, TCRdb lists one record per CDR3 protein. The table includes about 700,000 distinct CDR3 sequences, 11% to 15% detected once. The sample was blood. This clonotype was sampled from a woman aged 18-30 years with Graves' hyperthyroidism.

CDR3 DNA sequence: TGTGCCAGCAGTGGAGGGGCCGGTAATGAGACCCAGTACTTC. Its protein is CASSGGAGNETQYF. V gene TRBV12-3 or TRBV12-4 combines with J gene TRBJ2-5; D perhaps matches TRBD2 (6 bases). The V and J ends lost 5 bases and 5 bases respectively, with 15 bases between them. The CDR3 covers 14 residues.